Following are 21 T cell receptor beta chains from one sample sequenced in a study of blood T cell repertoires in COVID-19 (dated by TCRdb to the early 2020s). Receptor amplification or capture employed the immunoSEQ multiplex PCR assay. Held by TCRdb, this immuneACCESS table contains in-frame sequences only and omits some clones. Under half of the omission traces to an unresolved V gene where checked; the cause of the rest is unknown. This sample holds 350,000 to 450,000 clones; 89% were observed only once. The ten top clones hold about 1.7% of the sample. The material sequenced was PBMCs or T cells enriched from blood (not recorded which). All receptors come from a young woman who had recovered from COVID-19.

V usage is TRBV6-6 and J usage is TRBJ1-4; D gene ambiguous. The CDR3 runs to 13 residues. The V end lost 7 bases, the J end lost 8 bases, and 14 bases lay between the germline ends. Germline CDR1 reads MNHNY; CDR2 reads SVGAGI (reference sequence). The chain's CDR3 is CASNLEGGEKLFF. DNA of the CDR3: TGTGCCAGCAACCTGGAGGGCGGAGAAAAACTGTTTTTT.

This chain connects TRBV19 to TRBJ1-2; 8 nucleotides agree with TRBD1. The CDR3 sequence is 15 residues long. The J segment lost 7 bases and the V segment lost 3 bases, leaving 10 bases of the junction unmatched. Looked up from germline, CDR1 is LNHDA and CDR2 is SQIVND (reference sequence). The CDR3 region is CASSMVAGGDGGYTF. The CDR3 nucleotides read TGTGCCAGTAGTATGGTGGCAGGGGGCGATGGTGGCTACACCTTC.

This chain uses TRBV7-9 with TRBJ1-4; tentatively, D is TRBD1 (5 bases). CDR3 length equals 14 residues. Trimming left V 2 bases short and J 8 bases short, with 12 bases between. Germline CDR1 and CDR2: SEHNR and FQNEAQ (reference sequence). CDR3 bases: TGTGCCAGCAGCTTACCAGGGTTGAAGGAAAAACTGTTTTTT. Protein: CASSLPGLKEKLFF.

The chain joins TRBV21-1 to TRBJ2-7; TRBD1, the D gene given by the table, was not confirmed from the DNA. TRBV21-1 is recorded as a pseudogene. The CDR3 has 15 amino acids. The CDR3 is CASSTRDSRSYEQYF. The CDR3 region has the DNA TGTGCCAGCAGCACCCGGGACAGTAGATCCTACGAGCAGTACTTC.

In its sample, this clone was seen once. The chain has TRBV18 and TRBJ2-7; possible D gene TRBD2, 5 bases. There are 15 residues in the CDR3. V lost 4 bases to trimming and J lost 5 bases, with 18 bases between them. CDR1 and CDR2 (germline): KGHSH, LQKENI. The CDR3 nucleotides read TGTGCCAGCTCACAGCTAGCTAGGGAGCTGAACGAGCAGTACTTC. Translated: CASSQLARELNEQYF.

The rearrangement links TRBV28 to TRBJ1-1; no clear D. V dropped 2 bases and J dropped 7 bases, with 11 bases sitting between them. The germline CDR1 and CDR2 sequences are MDHEN and SYDVKM. This CDR3 has 13 amino acids. The CDR3 spells CASSLLSPVEAFF. The CDR3, as DNA: TGTGCCAGCAGTTTACTCTCCCCCGTTGAAGCTTTCTTT. The whole variable domain, remainder taken from reference TRBV28 and TRBJ1-1, is DVKVTQSSRYLVKRTGEKVFLECVQDMDHENMFWYRQDPGLGLRLIYFSYDVKMKEKGDIPEGYSVSREKKERFSLILESASTNQTSMYLCASSLLSPVEAFFGQGTRLTVV.

The chain recombines TRBV30 with TRBJ1-6; tentative D call: TRBD1 (5 bases). The CDR3 is 15 amino acids. CDR1 is GTSNPN and CDR2 is SVGIG in the germline V gene (reference sequence). Trimming removed 3 bases from V and 0 bases from J, with 9 bases in between. CDR3 in amino acids: CAWSGGNSYNSPLHF. The DNA for the CDR3 is TGTGCCTGGAGCGGGGGAAACTCCTATAATTCACCCCTCCACTTT.

A single count supports this clone. CDR3: CASSLTGPRNEQYF. The CDR3 DNA reads as TGTGCCAGCAGCCTCACAGGGCCAAGGAACGAGCAGTACTTC. The V call is TRBV6-5, the J call TRBJ2-7; D possibly corresponds to TRBD1 (6 bases). CDR3 length: 14 residues. The germline CDR1 and CDR2 sequences are MNHEY and SVGAGI. V dropped 6 bases and J dropped 5 bases, with 17 bases sitting between them.

The J gene is TRBJ1-1, the V gene TRBV13, with D tentatively TRBD1 (6 bases). The germline CDR1 and CDR2 sequences are PRHDT and FYEKMQ (reference sequence). CDR3 length: 14 amino acids. V lost 5 bases and J lost 11, with 21 bases in between. The CDR3 DNA reads as TGTGCCAGCAGCAAATTACAGGGAGCACCAGGCGCTTTCTTT. Amino acid sequence: CASSKLQGAPGAFF.

The table lists this clone with a few counts. The genes are TRBV11-2 and TRBJ2-1, with TRBD1 identical over 9 bases. Germline CDR1 SGHAT, CDR2 FQNNGV. The CDR3 has 15 residues. V shed 5 bases and J 7 bases; nucleotides not matched to a gene: 9. This chain's CDR3 is CASSKGQGDLNEQFF. The CDR3 DNA sequence: TGTGCCAGCAGCAAGGGACAGGGAGATTTAAATGAGCAGTTCTTC.

In regard to this clone: The sample has other DNA sequences that encode this CDR3 too. This CDR3 is CASSVGTSGSYEQYF. Here the CDR3 DNA reads TGTGCCAGCAGCGTCGGGACTAGCGGGAGCTACGAGCAGTACTTC. This rearrangement joins TRBV9 to TRBJ2-7; 14 bases fit TRBD2. With V trimmed by 2 bases and J by 3 bases, 1 base remained unmatched. This CDR3 has 15 residues. In germline, CDR1 is SGDLS, CDR2 YYNGEE.

This chain links TRBV24-1 with TRBJ2-1; 8 bases fit TRBD1. The CDR3 loop spans 15 amino acids. Germline V CDR1 and CDR2: KGHDR, SFDVKD. Unmatched junction bases numbered 10, after V lost 7 bases and J lost 6 bases. The CDR3 nucleotides read TGTGCCACCAGGGACAGGGACAACGGAGCCAATGAGCAGTTCTTC. Residues: CATRDRDNGANEQFF.

V gene TRBV2 combines with J gene TRBJ1-6; possible D gene TRBD1, 5 bases. Germline V gene data show CDR1 as SNHLY and CDR2 as FYNNEI. The CDR3 has 13 residues. The V and J ends lost 3 bases and 10 bases respectively, with 10 bases between them. CDR3 amino acids: CASSDPGPSPLHF. CDR3 coding DNA: TGTGCCAGCAGTGACCCAGGGCCCTCACCCCTCCACTTT.

The chain recombines TRBV18 with TRBJ1-2, with 8 bases aligning to TRBD1. The germline gives CDR1 KGHSH, CDR2 LQKENI. This CDR3 has 13 residues. The V segment lost 3 bases and the J segment 12 bases; nucleotides outside the gene matches: 9. The CDR3 DNA sequence: TGTGCCAGCTCACCTGCGGACAGGGCCTCCGACACCTTC. Protein sequence: CASSPADRASDTF. Supplemented by reference TRBV18 and TRBJ1-2, the full variable domain reads NAGVMQNPRHLVRRRGQEARLRCSPMKGHSHVYWYRQLPEEGLKFMVYLQKENIIDESGMPKERFSAEFPKEGPSILRIQQVVRGDSAAYFCASSPADRASDTFGSGTRLTVV.

The DNA for the CDR3 is TGTGCCAGCAGTTTAACAGAGAGCTATGGCTACACCTTC. It is translated as CASSLTESYGYTF. V gene TRBV27 combines with J gene TRBJ1-2; D unclear. This CDR3 is built from 13 residues. V was clipped by 2 bases and J by 4 bases, with 8 bases between them. CDR1 is MNHEY, CDR2 SMNVEV, per germline (reference sequence).

This rearrangement joins TRBV5-5 to TRBJ1-5, with D possibly matching TRBD1 (6 bases). This CDR3 has 15 residues. Per the germline V gene, CDR1 is SGHKS and CDR2 is YYEKEE (reference sequence). The ends were cut back, 0 bases at V and 4 bases at J, with 11 bases in the middle. The CDR3 region is CASSLGTEFNQPQHF. The CDR3 coding sequence is TGTGCCAGCAGCTTGGGGACAGAGTTTAATCAGCCCCAGCATTTT.

The gene calls are TRBV6-5 and TRBJ1-4; D might be TRBD1 (5 bases). V was pared by 2 bases and J by 7 bases, with 11 bases between. Germline V lookup: CDR1 MNHEY, CDR2 SVGAGI. This CDR3 is 14 amino acids long. CDR3 protein: CASSYDSTPEKLFF. CDR3 DNA sequence: TGTGCCAGCAGTTACGACAGTACCCCTGAAAAACTGTTTTTT.

The chain couples TRBV25-1 to TRBJ1-1, with D possibly TRBD1 on 6 matching bases. Germline loops: CDR1 MGHDK, CDR2 SYGVNS. Between the trimmed V and J ends, which lost 6 bases and 4 bases, there was a span of 15 bases. This CDR3 has 14 amino acids. CDR3 DNA: TGTGCCAGCAGCCCAAGTGTGGACAGCACTGAAGCTTTCTTT. Protein product: CASSPSVDSTEAFF.

V gene TRBV7-9 combines with J gene TRBJ2-3; 11 nucleotides line up with TRBD2. CDR3 size: 14 residues. Germline trimming cut 5 bases from V and 8 bases from J; bases unmatched to any gene: 6. Germline CDR1 is SEHNR and CDR2 is FQNEAQ (reference sequence). The CDR3 reads CASSVTSGAGTQYF. CDR3 coding DNA: TGTGCCAGCAGCGTGACTAGCGGGGCCGGTACGCAGTATTTT.

The CDR3 DNA follows: TGTGCCAGCGGGCGGGTCGGTTCACCCCTCCACTTT. It yields the protein CASGRVGSPLHF. The chain links TRBV27 to TRBJ1-6; D uncertain. The CDR3 sequence is 12 residues long. V shed 8 bases and J shed 9 bases, with 11 bases lying between them. Per germline, CDR1 MNHEY and CDR2 SMNVEV (reference sequence).

The chain recombines TRBV5-1 with TRBJ1-1; weak D call: TRBD1 (6 bases). The CDR3 length is 14 residues. V lost 4 bases and J 2 bases, leaving 12 bases between the germline ends. Germline assignment: CDR1 SGHRS and CDR2 YFSETQ. This chain's CDR3 is CASSRFGGNTEAFF. CDR3 DNA: TGCGCCAGCAGCCGGTTTGGGGGCAACACTGAAGCTTTCTTT.